This T cell receptor beta chain appears in the sequencing data of a study of metastatic and nonmetastatic thyroid tumors. At the level of the study: Both malignant and benign thyroid patients supplied peripheral blood and tumor or nodule tissue samples, across which the repertoires of these patients were then compared.

This clone was found many times. In the original workflow: A classifier of distant metastasis in papillary thyroid cancer was built from CDR3 differences (across clinicopathological groups). TCRdb reprocessed the PCR reads using MiXCR. TCRdb's processing, not the authors', yielded these V and J calls. The sample shows 8,000 to 10,000 clones, 35% to 40% of them seen only once. Every patient underwent thyroid surgery untreated. Germline V gene lookup returns CDR1 SGHDT and CDR2 YYEEEE. CDR3 length: 15 residues. Between the trimmed V and J ends, which lost 5 bases and 3 bases, there was a span of 16 bases.

J is TRBJ2-3 and V is TRBV5-6; no clear D gene. Input material: tumor tissue. The receptor's source is a female donor with papillary thyroid cancer or a benign thyroid nodule (not recorded which). Some clones in this sample may be carry-over from other donors' samples. CDR3 DNA: TGTGCCAGCAGTCTGCAGTCCTCTTCGACAGATACGCAGTATTTT. This codes for CASSLQSSSTDTQYF.